The next 17 T cell receptor beta chains were all read from a single sample in a study of cytomegalovirus exposure and HLA in healthy donors. Profiled with immunoSEQ multiplex PCR; TCRdb holds only in-frame clones, not every one. The data hold tens of thousands of clones, with just under 95% observed a single time. Sequencing input: PBMCs. The receptors were gathered from a man between 18 and 29 years old in good health and CMV-seropositive.

The chain is built from TRBV30 and TRBJ1-1; D unresolved. Between the trimmed V and J ends, which lost 2 bases and 2 bases, there was a span of 9 bases. Germline CDR1 is GTSNPN and CDR2 is SVGIG (reference sequence). The CDR3 covers 13 residues. CDR3 sequence reads: CAWSRGFNTEAFF. In DNA, the CDR3 is TGTGCCTGGAGTCGGGGATTTAACACTGAAGCTTTCTTT.

J is TRBJ1-2 and V is TRBV4-1; TRBD1 aligns across 8 bases. V dropped 0 bases and J dropped 4; count of bases not matched to a gene: 1. CDR3 length equals 14 residues. Germline assignment: CDR1 MGHRA and CDR2 YSYEKL. CDR3 sequence (DNA): TGCGCCAGCAGCCAAGATGACAGGGGCTATGGCTACACCTTC. Amino acid sequence: CASSQDDRGYGYTF.

This clone was counted once. The gene calls are TRBV7-9 and TRBJ2-7, with 11 bases identical to TRBD1. With 8 bases clipped from V and 4 bases from J, the junction kept 16 bases outside the gene matches. This CDR3 is built from 17 residues. From germline, CDR1 is SEHNR and CDR2 FQNEAQ (reference sequence). This CDR3 is CASDPGPGQGVSYEQYF. For the CDR3, the DNA is TGTGCCAGCGACCCGGGGCCGGGACAGGGGGTATCGTACGAGCAGTACTTC.

This clone was seen a single time. The chain is built from TRBV7-2 and TRBJ1-1, with no clear D. V lost 5 bases to trimming and J lost 4 bases, with 11 bases between them. Germline CDR1 and CDR2: SGHTA and FQGNSA. The CDR3 runs 13 residues. The CDR3 reads CASSLTPRTEAFF. CDR3 nucleotides: TGTGCCAGCAGCCTAACCCCTCGCACTGAAGCTTTCTTT.

CDR3 loop: CASSLLLAGETQYF. CDR3 nucleotide sequence: TGTGCCAGCAGCTTACTCCTAGCGGGGGAGACCCAGTACTTC. The rearrangement links TRBV11-2 to TRBJ2-5, with TRBD2 matching 9 bases. CDR3 length equals 14 residues. Per germline, CDR1 SGHAT and CDR2 FQNNGV. V gave up 2 bases and J gave up 5 bases; unmatched junction bases: 3.

The V call is TRBV2, the J call TRBJ2-2, with TRBD2 identical over 10 bases. The trim removed 8 bases at V and 7 bases at J, leaving 10 bases unmatched. The germline gives CDR1 SNHLY, CDR2 FYNNEI. The CDR3 consists of 15 residues. The CDR3: CASRRLAGVGGELFF. CDR3 nucleotides: TGTGCCAGCCGTCGGCTAGCGGGAGTAGGCGGGGAGCTGTTTTTT.

This chain uses TRBV5-6 with TRBJ2-5; TRBD2 matches 12 bases. The CDR3 runs to 17 residues. In germline, CDR1 is SGHDT, CDR2 YYEEEE. Germline trimming cut 4 bases from V and 4 bases from J; bases unmatched to any gene: 11. The CDR3 region is CASSQTSGGTLTETQYF. Here the CDR3 DNA reads TGTGCCAGCAGCCAAACTAGCGGGGGGACGTTGACAGAGACCCAGTACTTC.

V gene TRBV2 combines with J gene TRBJ1-5; D remains ambiguous. Germline V gene data show CDR1 as SNHLY and CDR2 as FYNNEI. V lost 1 base, J lost 0 bases, and 7 bases lay in between. The CDR3 is made up of 15 amino acids. CDR3: CASSEGLYSNQPQHF. CDR3 DNA: TGTGCCAGCAGTGAAGGGCTGTATAGCAATCAGCCCCAGCATTTT.

The chain recombines TRBV6-5 with TRBJ1-1, with D possibly matching TRBD1 (5 bases). CDR3 size: 13 residues. Trimming stripped 7 bases from V and 6 bases from J, with 15 bases between. The germline CDR1 and CDR2 sequences are MNHEY and SVGAGI. The CDR3: CASNNAGGAEAFF. The CDR3 DNA follows: TGTGCCAGCAACAACGCTGGGGGGGCTGAAGCTTTCTTT.

The CDR3 region has the DNA TGCGCCAGCAGCCCGATCACAGGAGCACTCCAAGGTACCCAGCATTTT. Translated: CASSPITGALQGTQHF. The chain combines TRBV4-1 with TRBJ1-5; possible D gene TRBD1, 5 bases. This CDR3 has 16 amino acids. The germline V gene has CDR1 MGHRA and CDR2 YSYEKL. Trimming stripped 4 bases from V and 11 bases from J, with 24 bases between.

Comments on this clone: Other DNA sequences in this sample translate to the same CDR3. The chain carries TRBV7-9 and TRBJ2-3, with D perhaps TRBD2 (5 bases). Germline V gene data show CDR1 as SEHNR and CDR2 as FQNEAQ (reference sequence). CDR3 length: 14 amino acids. Between the trimmed V and J ends, which lost 5 bases and 2 bases, there was a span of 11 bases. The DNA of the CDR3 is TGTGCCAGCAGCCCTAGAGGGTCCACAGATACGCAGTATTTT. It specifies CASSPRGSTDTQYF.

J is TRBJ1-1 and V is TRBV5-1; TRBD1 agrees at 7 bases. The length of the CDR3 is 14 residues. V dropped 0 bases and J dropped 1; count of bases not matched to a gene: 0. Germline CDR1 and CDR2: SGHRS and YFSETQ. The CDR3 nucleotides read TGCGCCAGCAGCTTGGACAGGGGGAACACTGAAGCTTTCTTT. It encodes CASSLDRGNTEAFF.

The V gene is TRBV4-1, the J gene TRBJ1-2; D gene unclear. V was clipped by 2 bases and J by 8 bases, with 18 bases between them. Germline V gene data show CDR1 as MGHRA and CDR2 as YSYEKL. The CDR3 totals 15 residues. The DNA for the CDR3 is TGCGCCAGCAGCCAAACCGGTCAGGAATCGTACGGCTACACCTTC. Translated, it gives CASSQTGQESYGYTF.

The chain employs TRBV4-2 and TRBJ2-3; TRBD2 matches at 11 bases. The CDR3 covers 20 residues. The V and J ends lost 2 bases and 2 bases, in that order; junction bases with no gene match: 15. CDR1 is LGHNA and CDR2 is YNFKEQ in the germline V gene. CDR3 in DNA: TGTGCCAGCAGCCAAAAAACCAAGATTAGCGGGAGGGGTGTCACAGATACGCAGTATTTT. Its translation: CASSQKTKISGRGVTDTQYF.

This chain joins TRBV4-1 and TRBJ2-3, with TRBD2 matching over 14 bases. CDR3 size: 16 residues. With V trimmed by 4 bases and J by 6 bases, 6 bases remained unmatched. Germline values: CDR1 MGHRA, CDR2 YSYEKL. CDR3 DNA sequence: TGCGCCAGCAGCCCCGGGACTAGCGGGAGTCGGGATACGCAGTATTTT. This gives the protein CASSPGTSGSRDTQYF.

The V and J genes are TRBV6-1 and TRBJ2-3, with D perhaps matching TRBD1 (5 bases). The V and J ends lost 3 bases and 4 bases respectively, with 11 bases between them. CDR1 MNHNS and CDR2 SASEGT come from the germline V gene. The CDR3 has 14 amino acids. The CDR3 sequence: CASSEVRAADTQYF. CDR3 bases: TGTGCCAGCAGTGAGGTCAGGGCAGCAGATACGCAGTATTTT.

J is TRBJ1-2 and V is TRBV30, with 8 bases matching TRBD1. The germline V gene encodes CDR1 GTSNPN and CDR2 SVGIG (reference sequence). The V gene end was trimmed by 3 bases and the J gene end by 7 bases; junction bases not matched to a gene: 13. CDR3 length equals 15 residues. The CDR3 DNA is TGTGCCTGGAGGGAGGGAGGACAGGGTTTCGGTGGCTACACCTTC. It yields the protein CAWREGGQGFGGYTF.